The 25 T cell receptor beta chains below all came from one sample that was sequenced in a study of shared clonotypes between healthy human individuals. Naive CD8 isolation took CD45RO-negative cells positively selected for CCR7 and excluded terminally differentiated effector memory CD45RA+ cells. Data came from immunoSEQ multiplex PCR; TCRdb stores just in-frame clones and leaves some out. The table records roughly 1,800,000 clones, approximately 94% of them present only once. The sample taken for sequencing was naive CD8+ T cells sorted from blood. These receptors came from a man aged 18-30 years in good health.

On this clone itself: This same CDR3 is encoded by further DNA sequences in the sample. This sequence joins TRBV6-1 and TRBJ1-2, with D possibly TRBD1 on 5 matching bases. The germline V gene has CDR1 MNHNS and CDR2 SASEGT. V was pared by 3 bases and J by 4 bases, with 12 bases between. The CDR3 covers 14 residues. CDR3 in amino acids: CASSEQGAGYGYTF. CDR3 DNA: TGTGCCAGCAGTGAGCAAGGGGCGGGCTATGGCTACACCTTC.

About this clone: At one end, the junction sequence differs from germline, possibly due to a read error. The rearrangement joins TRBV7-7 to TRBJ1-4, with D tentatively TRBD1 (5 bases). The CDR3 is made up of 15 amino acids. Germline CDR1 and CDR2: SSHAT and FNYEAQ (reference sequence). The CDR3 nucleotides read TGTGCTAGCAGCTTAAATCGGGGGGTTGAAGAAAAACTGTTTTTT. It is translated as CASSLNRGVEEKLFF.

Points on this clone: This sample includes further DNA sequences coding for the same CDR3. CDR3 coding DNA: TGTGCCAGCAGCGTGGTGGGGACCGGGGAGCTGTTTTTT. It is translated as CASSVVGTGELFF. This rearrangement joins TRBV9 to TRBJ2-2; D ambiguous. This CDR3 has 13 residues. CDR1 and CDR2 (germline): SGDLS, YYNGEE. Trimming took off 2 bases at V and 5 bases at J, with 7 bases between the two ends.

Comments on this clone: This specimen includes other DNA sequences encoding the same CDR3. The chain uses TRBV18 and TRBJ2-7, with D possibly being TRBD1 (6 bases). Looked up from germline, CDR1 is KGHSH and CDR2 is LQKENI. The CDR3 has 13 residues. V lost 3 bases, J lost 4 bases, and 10 bases lay in between. The CDR3 reads CASSPRDTYEQYF. The CDR3 region has the DNA TGTGCCAGCTCACCCCGGGACACTTACGAGCAGTACTTC. Variable domain in full (rest from reference TRBV18 and TRBJ2-7): NAGVMQNPRHLVRRRGQEARLRCSPMKGHSHVYWYRQLPEEGLKFMVYLQKENIIDESGMPKERFSAEFPKEGPSILRIQQVVRGDSAAYFCASSPRDTYEQYFGPGTRLTVT.

Concerning this clone itself: One junction end does not reproduce the germline sequence, and a read error may be involved. This chain uses TRBV7-7 with TRBJ2-3; no firm D call. Per the germline V gene, CDR1 is SSHAT and CDR2 is FNYEAQ (reference sequence). This CDR3 is built from 13 residues. The CDR3 DNA reads as TGTGCTAGCAGCTTCGGTTACCGAGATACGCAGTATTTT. This gives the protein CASSFGYRDTQYF.

The gene calls are TRBV2 and TRBJ2-7, with 12 bases aligning to TRBD2. The CDR3 consists of 15 residues. Germline trimming cut 1 base from V and 5 bases from J; bases unmatched to any gene: 3. The germline gives CDR1 SNHLY, CDR2 FYNNEI. CDR3 sequence: CASSEGTSGANEQYF. CDR3 DNA: TGTGCCAGCAGTGAAGGGACTAGCGGGGCCAACGAGCAGTACTTC. Filled out from reference TRBV2 and TRBJ2-7, the complete variable domain reads EPEVTQTPSHQVTQMGQEVILRCVPISNHLYFYWYRQILGQKVEFLVSFYNNEISEKSEIFDDQFSVERPDGSNFTLKIRSTKLEDSAMYFCASSEGTSGANEQYFGPGTRLTVT.

V gene TRBV18 combines with J gene TRBJ2-2; 8 nucleotides agree with TRBD1. Germline V gives CDR1 KGHSH, CDR2 LQKENI. The CDR3 totals 12 residues. The V segment lost 8 bases and the J segment 6 bases; nucleotides outside the gene matches: 2. The CDR3 nucleotides are TGTGCCAGCCCGGACAGGGCCGGGGAGCTGTTTTTT. Translation gives CASPDRAGELFF.

V usage is TRBV5-6 and J usage is TRBJ1-1; tentatively, D is TRBD1 (6 bases). Trimming took 4 bases from V and 5 from J, leaving 18 bases between them. Germline assignment: CDR1 SGHDT and CDR2 YYEEEE. The CDR3 is 15 amino acids. CDR3 in amino acids: CASSPWGASNTEAFF. The CDR3 DNA follows: TGTGCCAGCAGCCCGTGGGGGGCGTCTAATACTGAAGCTTTCTTT. The full variable domain, its missing parts supplied by reference TRBV5-6 and TRBJ1-1, is DAGVTQSPTHLIKTRGQQVTLRCSPKSGHDTVSWYQQALGQGPQFIFQYYEEEERQRGNFPDRFSGHQFPNYSSELNVNALLLGDSALYLCASSPWGASNTEAFFGQGTRLTVV.

V usage is TRBV7-9 and J usage is TRBJ2-7; 9 positions match TRBD1. J lost 2 bases, V lost 5 bases, and 7 bases had no gene match. This CDR3 is 15 amino acids long. Germline V gene data show CDR1 as SEHNR and CDR2 as FQNEAQ (reference sequence). The CDR3 loop reads CASSLSGQGPYEQYF. In nucleotides, the CDR3 is TGTGCCAGCAGCCTCTCGGGACAGGGTCCCTACGAGCAGTACTTC.

This chain connects TRBV9 to TRBJ2-7; 8 bases are a match to TRBD2. The length of the CDR3 is 14 residues. Germline trimming cut 4 bases from V and 2 bases from J; bases unmatched to any gene: 5. Germline CDR1 SGDLS, CDR2 YYNGEE. CDR3 sequence reads: CASSSSGSPYEQYF. The CDR3 nucleotides read TGTGCCAGCAGCTCCAGCGGGAGCCCCTACGAGCAGTACTTC. The full variable domain, in which reference TRBV9 and TRBJ2-7 provide the parts outside the CDR3, is DSGVTQTPKHLITATGQRVTLRCSPRSGDLSVYWYQQSLDQGLQFLIQYYNGEERAKGNILERFSAQQFPDLHSELNLSSLELGDSALYFCASSSSGSPYEQYFGPGTRLTVT.

The rearrangement uses TRBV28 and TRBJ2-6; TRBD2 matches at 7 bases. The CDR3 contains 12 residues. J was trimmed by 12 bases and V by 10 bases; bases with no gene match: 9. The V gene's germline CDR1 is MDHEN and CDR2 SYDVKM. CDR3 bases: TGTGCCACCTTAGGGCAGCGGGGCGTCCTGACTTTC. Encoded protein: CATLGQRGVLTF.

This sequence joins TRBV5-1 and TRBJ2-1; D is unresolved. Germline CDR1 is SGHRS and CDR2 is YFSETQ. This CDR3 comprises 13 residues. With 0 bases removed from V and 8 bases from J, the gap between germline ends came to 9 bases. The CDR3 protein is CASSLEARDEQFF. The CDR3 region has the DNA TGCGCCAGCAGCTTGGAGGCCCGCGATGAGCAGTTCTTC.

This chain connects TRBV13 to TRBJ2-7; 9 nucleotides agree with TRBD1. V shed 4 bases and J 5 bases; nucleotides not matched to a gene: 6. CDR1 is PRHDT, CDR2 FYEKMQ, per germline (reference sequence). The length of the CDR3 is 14 residues. The CDR3 DNA is TGTGCCAGCAGCTCCGGGACAGGGCCCCACGAGCAGTACTTC. This translates into CASSSGTGPHEQYF.

This chain links TRBV7-2 with TRBJ2-5; D gene unclear. CDR1 is SGHTA and CDR2 is FQGNSA in the germline V gene. The CDR3 is 14 residues long. The V and J ends lost 5 bases and 1 base respectively, with 11 bases between them. The CDR3 region is CASSPPQFQETQYF. The CDR3 nucleotides read TGTGCCAGCAGCCCGCCTCAGTTCCAAGAGACCCAGTACTTC.

This chain joins TRBV5-4 and TRBJ2-1; TRBD2 agrees at 8 bases. After removal of 3 bases from V and 2 bases from J, the junction contained 4 bases not matched to a gene. Germline V gene sequence: CDR1 SGHNT, CDR2 YYREEE (reference sequence). The CDR3 contains 15 residues. The CDR3 bases are TGTGCCAGCAGCTCAGCGGGAGTGCCCTACAATGAGCAGTTCTTC. As protein: CASSSAGVPYNEQFF.

The gene calls are TRBV7-9 and TRBJ1-5; D remains ambiguous. Germline CDR1 and CDR2: SEHNR and FQNEAQ (reference sequence). Trimming removed 1 base at V and 3 bases at J, with 7 bases between. The CDR3 is made up of 14 amino acids. As DNA, the CDR3 is TGTGCCAGCAGCTTAGAAGGGTTCAATCAGCCCCAGCATTTT. Encoded protein: CASSLEGFNQPQHF.

The chain couples TRBV9 to TRBJ2-1; D is possibly TRBD1 or TRBD2 (5 bases each). The germline gives CDR1 SGDLS, CDR2 YYNGEE. Trimming took off 3 bases at V and 5 bases at J, with 12 bases between the two ends. This CDR3 is built from 14 residues. The CDR3 DNA follows: TGTGCCAGCAGCGGGGCAGGGAGTGACAATGAGCAGTTCTTC. Translation gives CASSGAGSDNEQFF. Supplemented by reference TRBV9 and TRBJ2-1, the full variable domain reads DSGVTQTPKHLITATGQRVTLRCSPRSGDLSVYWYQQSLDQGLQFLIQYYNGEERAKGNILERFSAQQFPDLHSELNLSSLELGDSALYFCASSGAGSDNEQFFGPGTRLTVL.

The chain carries TRBV7-2 and TRBJ2-7; 13 bases are shared with TRBD2. The V and J ends lost 4 bases and 6 bases, in that order; junction bases with no gene match: 6. The CDR3 loop spans 15 amino acids. Germline CDR1 is SGHTA and CDR2 is FQGNSA. DNA for the CDR3: TGTGCCAGCAGCTATGGGACTAGCGGGAAGGGCGAGCAGTACTTC. Its protein is CASSYGTSGKGEQYF.

V and J are TRBV28 and TRBJ2-2; TRBD1 matches at 10 bases. Trimming took 4 bases from V and 5 from J; bases not matched to a gene: 4. This CDR3 is built from 15 residues. Germline CDR1 is MDHEN and CDR2 is SYDVKM. CDR3 sequence: CASSSTGGGTGELFF. CDR3 nucleotides: TGTGCCAGCAGTTCGACAGGGGGCGGAACCGGGGAGCTGTTTTTT.

The chain recombines TRBV9 with TRBJ2-7; maybe TRBD1 (5 bases). This CDR3 has 13 residues. The V gene lost 0 bases and the J gene lost 5 bases, with 9 bases spanning the gap. Germline CDR1 is SGDLS and CDR2 is YYNGEE. CDR3 coding DNA: TGTGCCAGCAGCGTAGGGACACTCAACGAGCAGTACTTC. It codes for CASSVGTLNEQYF.

A word on this clone: Different DNA sequences within this sample yield the same CDR3. V gene TRBV30 combines with J gene TRBJ2-3; D perhaps matches TRBD1 (5 bases). The CDR3 spans 14 residues. V was pared by 1 base and J by 2 bases, with 10 bases between. Per the germline V gene, CDR1 is GTSNPN and CDR2 is SVGIG (reference sequence). The CDR3 coding sequence is TGTGCCTGGAGTGGGGCAGGGAACACAGATACGCAGTATTTT. As protein: CAWSGAGNTDTQYF.

The V call is TRBV27, the J call TRBJ1-4, with a weak D call TRBD1 (5 bases). The CDR3 consists of 13 residues. Trimming removed 4 bases at V and 12 bases at J, with 15 bases between. CDR1 is MNHEY, CDR2 SMNVEV, per germline (reference sequence). CDR3 loop: CASSWRSLGELFF. The CDR3, as DNA: TGTGCCAGCAGTTGGAGGTCGCTGGGGGAACTGTTTTTT.

V is TRBV10-1 and J is TRBJ2-1, with TRBD2 matching over 10 bases. V shed 6 bases and J 8 bases; nucleotides not matched to a gene: 10. The CDR3 contains 15 residues. In germline, CDR1 is WNHNN, CDR2 SYGVQD (reference sequence). Here the CDR3 reads CASSITSGKKDEQFF. The DNA for the CDR3 is TGCGCCAGCAGCATTACTAGCGGGAAAAAAGATGAGCAGTTCTTC.

The rearrangement links TRBV6-7 to TRBJ2-7; D tentatively reads TRBD1 or TRBD2 (5 bases each). TRBV6-7 is given ORF status, its function remaining uncertain. V was trimmed by 9 bases and J by 0 bases, leaving 12 bases between them. The CDR3 has 13 amino acids. The CDR3 DNA follows: TGTGCCAGGGGGGAGAGTCGCTCCTACGAGCAGTACTTC. Translated, it gives CARGESRSYEQYF.

The V gene is TRBV19, the J gene TRBJ2-5, with D unresolved. Germline CDR1 reads LNHDA; CDR2 reads SQIVND (reference sequence). The CDR3 extends over 14 amino acids. Deletions cut 2 bases from V and 2 bases from J, with 9 bases between. The CDR3 protein is CASSIWANQETQYF. The CDR3 region has the DNA TGTGCCAGTAGTATATGGGCAAATCAAGAGACCCAGTACTTC.